Reported below is one T cell receptor (beta chain). This sample is part of a study of spatial heterogeneity in lung cancer. Via MiXCR, TCRdb re-called the 5' RACE reads, giving one row per CDR3 protein. This sample has approximately 39,000 distinct CDR3 sequences, with around 7.6% found just once. Noted time point: blood at routine non-recurrence follow-up after resection. The V gene lost 5 bases and the J gene lost 9 bases, with 6 bases spanning the gap. The CDR3 has 10 amino acids. In germline, CDR1 is SGHRS, CDR2 YFSETQ. The receptor was derived from a male donor with early-stage non-small cell lung cancer. This chain links TRBV5-1 with TRBJ2-1; a possible D gene is TRBD2 (5 bases). Sequences were derived from PBMCs, sampled at follow-up. CDR3 nucleotides: TGCGCCAGCAGAGCGGTTGAGCAGTTCTTC. It specifies CASRAVEQFF. Full variable domain (remainder filled in from reference TRBV5-1 and TRBJ2-1): KAGVTQTPRYLIKTRGQQVTLSCSPISGHRSVSWYQQTPGQGLQFLFEYFSETQRNKGNFPGRFSGRQFSNSRSEMNVSTLELGDSALYLCASRAVEQFFGPGTRLTVL.